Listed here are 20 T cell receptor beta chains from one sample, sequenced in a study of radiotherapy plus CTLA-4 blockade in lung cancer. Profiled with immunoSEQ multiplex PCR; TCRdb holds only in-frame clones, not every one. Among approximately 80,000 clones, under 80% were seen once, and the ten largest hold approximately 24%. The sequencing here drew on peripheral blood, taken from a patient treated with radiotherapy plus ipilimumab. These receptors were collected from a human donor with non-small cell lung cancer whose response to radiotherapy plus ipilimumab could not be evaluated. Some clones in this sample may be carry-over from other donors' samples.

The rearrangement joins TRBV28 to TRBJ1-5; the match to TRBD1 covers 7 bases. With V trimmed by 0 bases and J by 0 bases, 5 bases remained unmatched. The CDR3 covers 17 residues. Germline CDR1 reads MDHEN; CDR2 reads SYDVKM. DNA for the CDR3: TGTGCCAGCAGTTTATGGGTCAGGGGGGATAGCAATCAGCCCCAGCATTTT. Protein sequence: CASSLWVRGDSNQPQHF.

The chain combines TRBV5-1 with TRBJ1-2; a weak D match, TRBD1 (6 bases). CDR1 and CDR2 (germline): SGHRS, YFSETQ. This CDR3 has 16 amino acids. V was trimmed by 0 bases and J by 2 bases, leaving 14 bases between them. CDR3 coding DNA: TGCGCCAGCAGCTTGGAAGGGGGATTAAAGAACTATGGCTACACCTTC. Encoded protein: CASSLEGGLKNYGYTF.

The CDR3 DNA is TGTGCCAGCAGCTTAACGGGGACAGTCGAAAAACTGTTTTTT. This gives the protein CASSLTGTVEKLFF. The chain joins TRBV7-9 to TRBJ1-4; 7 bases align to TRBD1. The CDR3 runs 14 residues. V was pared by 2 bases and J by 8 bases, with 5 bases of the junction left unmatched. The germline CDR1 and CDR2 sequences are SEHNR and FQNEAQ (reference sequence).

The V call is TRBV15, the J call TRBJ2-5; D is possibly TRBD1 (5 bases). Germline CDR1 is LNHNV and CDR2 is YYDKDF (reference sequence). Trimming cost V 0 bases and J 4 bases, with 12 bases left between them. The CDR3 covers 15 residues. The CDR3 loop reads CATSRDRDPRETQYF. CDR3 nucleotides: TGTGCCACCAGCAGAGACAGGGATCCCCGAGAGACCCAGTACTTC.

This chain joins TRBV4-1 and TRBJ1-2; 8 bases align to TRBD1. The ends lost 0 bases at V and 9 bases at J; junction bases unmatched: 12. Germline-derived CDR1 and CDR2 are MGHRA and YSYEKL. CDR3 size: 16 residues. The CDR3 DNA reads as TGCGCCAGCAGCCAAGATGGGATCAGGGGGCGCGACAGCTACACCTTC. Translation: CASSQDGIRGRDSYTF.

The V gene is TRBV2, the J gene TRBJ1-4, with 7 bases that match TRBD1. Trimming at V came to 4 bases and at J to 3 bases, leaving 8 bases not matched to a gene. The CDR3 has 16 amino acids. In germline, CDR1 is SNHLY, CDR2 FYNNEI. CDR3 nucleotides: TGTGCCAGCAGTGTGGGACAGACCGTACCTAATGAAAAACTGTTTTTT. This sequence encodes CASSVGQTVPNEKLFF.

In nucleotides, the CDR3 is TGTGCCAGCAGTTCGACGACTAGCGGGGAGGGTGAGCAGTTCTTC. Translation: CASSSTTSGEGEQFF. This chain connects TRBV28 to TRBJ2-1; TRBD2 agrees at 11 bases. From germline, CDR1 is MDHEN and CDR2 SYDVKM. The CDR3 has 15 residues. V lost 4 bases, J lost 9 bases, and 8 bases stayed unmatched. Combining the CDR3 with reference TRBV28 and TRBJ2-1 gives the whole variable domain DVKVTQSSRYLVKRTGEKVFLECVQDMDHENMFWYRQDPGLGLRLIYFSYDVKMKEKGDIPEGYSVSREKKERFSLILESASTNQTSMYLCASSSTTSGEGEQFFGPGTRLTVL.

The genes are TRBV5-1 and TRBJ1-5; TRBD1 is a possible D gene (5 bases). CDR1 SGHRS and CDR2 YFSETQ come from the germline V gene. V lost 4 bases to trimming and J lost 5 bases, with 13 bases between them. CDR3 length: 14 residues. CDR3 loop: CASSPGGFDQPQHF. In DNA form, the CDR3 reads TGCGCCAGCAGCCCGGGGGGGTTTGATCAGCCCCAGCATTTT.

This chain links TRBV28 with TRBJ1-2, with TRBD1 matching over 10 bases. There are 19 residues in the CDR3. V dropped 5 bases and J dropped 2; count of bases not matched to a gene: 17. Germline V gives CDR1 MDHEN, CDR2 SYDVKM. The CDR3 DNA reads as TGTGCCAGCAGTCCACGCTACACCCGGACAGGGGGACCCAACTATGGCTACACCTTC. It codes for CASSPRYTRTGGPNYGYTF.

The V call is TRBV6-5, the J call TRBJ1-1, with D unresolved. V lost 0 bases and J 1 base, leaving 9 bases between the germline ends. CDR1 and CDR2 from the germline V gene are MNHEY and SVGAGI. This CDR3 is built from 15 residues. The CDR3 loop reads CASSYSWRRNTEAFF. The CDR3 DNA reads TGTGCCAGCAGTTACTCTTGGAGACGGAACACTGAAGCTTTCTTT.

The CDR3 nucleotides read TGTGCCAGCAGTGTTCCGGGGGGGTCCTACGAGCAGTACTTC. It yields the protein CASSVPGGSYEQYF. The rearrangement joins TRBV2 to TRBJ2-7, with 8 positions matching TRBD2. The CDR3 contains 14 residues. CDR1 SNHLY and CDR2 FYNNEI come from the germline V gene. Trimming took 4 bases from V and 1 from J; bases not matched to a gene: 3. The whole variable domain, filled in from reference TRBV2 and TRBJ2-7, reads EPEVTQTPSHQVTQMGQEVILRCVPISNHLYFYWYRQILGQKVEFLVSFYNNEISEKSEIFDDQFSVERPDGSNFTLKIRSTKLEDSAMYFCASSVPGGSYEQYFGPGTRLTVT.

This chain's CDR3 is CASSYPRQGTEAFF. The DNA for the CDR3 is TGTGCCAGCAGTTACCCCAGACAGGGGACTGAAGCTTTCTTT. The chain employs TRBV6-5 and TRBJ1-1; 8 positions agree with TRBD1. V lost 2 bases to trimming and J lost 5 bases; unmatched junction nucleotides: 4. Germline CDR1 MNHEY, CDR2 SVGAGI. The CDR3 has 14 residues.

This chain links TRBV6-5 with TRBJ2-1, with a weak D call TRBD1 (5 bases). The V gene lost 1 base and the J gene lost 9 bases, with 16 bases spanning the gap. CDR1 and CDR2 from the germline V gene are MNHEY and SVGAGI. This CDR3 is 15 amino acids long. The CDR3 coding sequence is TGTGCCAGCAGTTACTTCGACAGTCAGAGAGGTGAGCAGTTCTTC. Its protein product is CASSYFDSQRGEQFF.

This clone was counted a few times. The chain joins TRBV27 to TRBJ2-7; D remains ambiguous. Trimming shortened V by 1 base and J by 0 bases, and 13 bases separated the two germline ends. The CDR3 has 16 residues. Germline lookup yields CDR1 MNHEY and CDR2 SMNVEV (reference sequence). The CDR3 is CASSLFGDRRSYEQYF. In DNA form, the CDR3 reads TGTGCCAGCAGTTTATTCGGAGACCGCCGCTCCTACGAGCAGTACTTC.

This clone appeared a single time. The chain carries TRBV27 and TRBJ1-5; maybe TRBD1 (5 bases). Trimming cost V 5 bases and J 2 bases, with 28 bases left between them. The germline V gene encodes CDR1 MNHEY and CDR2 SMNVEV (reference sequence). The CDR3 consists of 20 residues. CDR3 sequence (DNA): TGTGCCAGCAGTCTGCATGGTGGGGGGGGAGGAGCGTTTGGCAATCAGCCCCAGCATTTT. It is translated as CASSLHGGGGGAFGNQPQHF.

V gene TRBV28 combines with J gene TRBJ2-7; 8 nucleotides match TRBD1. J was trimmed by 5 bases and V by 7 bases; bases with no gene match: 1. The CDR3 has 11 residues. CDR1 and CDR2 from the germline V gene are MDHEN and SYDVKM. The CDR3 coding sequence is TGTGCCAGCACGACAGGGGACGAGCAGTACTTC. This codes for CASTTGDEQYF.

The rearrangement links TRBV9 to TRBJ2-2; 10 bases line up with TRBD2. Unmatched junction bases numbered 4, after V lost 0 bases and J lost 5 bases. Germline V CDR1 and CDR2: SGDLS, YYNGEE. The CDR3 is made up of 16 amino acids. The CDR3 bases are TGTGCCAGCAGCGTAGTGAGCGGGGGGGCGACCGGGGAGCTGTTTTTT. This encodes CASSVVSGGATGELFF.

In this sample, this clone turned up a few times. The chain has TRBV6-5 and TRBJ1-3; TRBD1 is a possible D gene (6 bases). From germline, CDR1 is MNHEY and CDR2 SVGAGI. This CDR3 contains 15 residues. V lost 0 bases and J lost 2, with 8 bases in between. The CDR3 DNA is TGTGCCAGCAGTTACTCAACAGGGCCTGGAAACACCATATATTTT. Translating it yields CASSYSTGPGNTIYF.

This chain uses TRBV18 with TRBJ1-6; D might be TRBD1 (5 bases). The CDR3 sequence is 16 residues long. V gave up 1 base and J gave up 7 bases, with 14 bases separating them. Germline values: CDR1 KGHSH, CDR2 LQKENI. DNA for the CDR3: TGTGCCAGCTCACCACAGATCAGGGTTGAGAATTCACCCCTCCACTTT. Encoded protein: CASSPQIRVENSPLHF.

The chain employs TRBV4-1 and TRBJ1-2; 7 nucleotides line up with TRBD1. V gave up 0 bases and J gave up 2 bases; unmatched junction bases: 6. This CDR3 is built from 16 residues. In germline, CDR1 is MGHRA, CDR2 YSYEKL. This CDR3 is CASSQESGRGNYGYTF. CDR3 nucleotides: TGCGCCAGCAGCCAAGAATCGGGCAGGGGGAACTATGGCTACACCTTC.